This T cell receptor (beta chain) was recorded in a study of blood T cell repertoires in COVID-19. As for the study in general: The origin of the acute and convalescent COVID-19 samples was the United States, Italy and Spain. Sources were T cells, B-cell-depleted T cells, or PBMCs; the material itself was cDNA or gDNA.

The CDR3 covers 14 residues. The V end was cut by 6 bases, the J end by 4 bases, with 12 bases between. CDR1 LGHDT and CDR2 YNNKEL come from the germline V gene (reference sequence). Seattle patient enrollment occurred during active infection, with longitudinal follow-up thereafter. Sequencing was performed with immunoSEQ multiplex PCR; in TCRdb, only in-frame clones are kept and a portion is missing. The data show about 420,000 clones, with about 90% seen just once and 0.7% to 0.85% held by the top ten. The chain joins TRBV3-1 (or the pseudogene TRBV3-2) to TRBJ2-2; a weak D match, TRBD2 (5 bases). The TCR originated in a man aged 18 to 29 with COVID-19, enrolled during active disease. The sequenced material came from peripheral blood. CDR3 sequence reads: CASRHFAGTGELFF. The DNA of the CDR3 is TGTGCCAGCAGACATTTCGCGGGCACCGGGGAGCTGTTTTTT.